The rows below give T cell receptor beta chains drawn from one sample of a study of T cells after yellow fever vaccination. TCRdb re-called the 5' RACE reads with MiXCR, one entry per CDR3 protein. The sample yields around 250,000 distinct CDR3 sequences, about 7.1% seen once. Specimen: CD4+ T cells sorted from PBMCs, collected 15 days after the yellow fever booster vaccination. The receptor set was obtained from a young man who received the YFV17D yellow fever vaccine. The CDR3 runs from the conserved cysteine through the conserved F or W. Fields, in order: V gene, D gene, clone size, J gene, CDR3 protein, CDR3 DNA. The D gene is left open where the match is weak. Clone sizes are given selectively: once, few, many, or a class where the clone is expanded.

>TRBV9|-|-|TRBJ2-2
CASSVDAGRGELFF
TGTGCCAGCAGCGTAGATGCGGGACGCGGGGAGCTGTTTTTT
>TRBV20-1|TRBD2|many|TRBJ2-7
CSARPAGGDLYEQYF
TGCAGTGCTAGACCTGCGGGAGGGGATTTGTACGAGCAGTACTTC
>TRBV7-9|TRBD1|many|TRBJ2-7
CASSLTGTGAYEQYF
TGTGCCAGCAGCTTAACCGGGACAGGAGCCTACGAGCAGTACTTC
>TRBV12-3/TRBV12-4|-|few|TRBJ2-5
CASSLGLSSTQETQYF
TGTGCCAGCAGTTTGGGACTCTCATCAACCCAAGAGACCCAGTACTTC
>TRBV12-3/TRBV12-4|TRBD1|many|TRBJ2-5
CASSLTGVETQYF
TGTGCCAGCAGTTTAACAGGGGTAGAGACCCAGTACTTC
>TRBV20-1|-|-|TRBJ2-7
CSVQGHFTYEQYF
TGCAGCGTACAGGGACACTTCACCTACGAGCAGTACTTC
>TRBV10-3|-|-|TRBJ1-5
CAISVGRPGNQPQHF
TGTGCCATCAGTGTTGGCAGGCCAGGGAATCAGCCCCAGCATTTT
>TRBV5-1|TRBD1|many|TRBJ2-1
CASSLDPGQSSYNEQFF
TGCGCCAGCAGCTTGGATCCGGGACAGAGCTCCTACAATGAGCAGTTCTTC
>TRBV20-1|TRBD1|many|TRBJ1-1
CSAADRGGRNEAFF
TGCAGTGCTGCCGACAGGGGGGGGAGAAATGAAGCTTTCTTT
>TRBV7-2|-|few|TRBJ2-7
CASSLLGDTYEQYF
TGTGCCAGCAGCTTACTGGGGGACACCTACGAGCAGTACTTC
>TRBV6-1|-|few|TRBJ2-7
CASSRSRPSNEQYF
TGTGCCAGCAGTAGGTCCCGACCGTCTAACGAGCAGTACTTC
>TRBV10-3|TRBD2|many|TRBJ2-1
CAISSTSGRLNEQFF
TGTGCCATCAGCTCTACTAGCGGGAGACTCAATGAGCAGTTCTTC
>TRBV29-1|TRBD2|many|TRBJ2-3
CSVEVGRLDTQYF
TGCAGCGTTGAAGTCGGGAGGCTAGATACGCAGTATTTT
>TRBV4-3|TRBD1|-|TRBJ2-1
CASSSYLGQGDNEQFF
TGCGCCAGCAGCTCCTACTTAGGACAGGGTGACAATGAGCAGTTCTTC
>TRBV18|-|-|TRBJ1-1
CASFSMRNTEAFF
TGTGCCAGCTTCTCCATGAGGAACACTGAAGCTTTCTTT
>TRBV21-1|-|many|TRBJ2-1
CASSPPGLAGVAFNEQFF
TGTGCCAGCAGCCCTCCGGGGCTAGCGGGAGTTGCATTCAATGAGCAGTTCTTC
>TRBV11-2|TRBD2|many|TRBJ2-7
CASSSPGLATYEQYF
TGTGCCAGCAGCTCCCCGGGACTAGCGACCTACGAGCAGTACTTC
>TRBV27|-|many|TRBJ2-4
CARLAKNIQYF
TGTGCCAGGCTAGCCAAAAACATTCAGTACTTC
>TRBV9|-|many|TRBJ1-6
CASSVGGDNSPLHF
TGTGCCAGCAGCGTAGGAGGGGATAATTCACCCCTCCACTTT
>TRBV6-2/TRBV6-3|TRBD2|-|TRBJ2-1
CASSWDTREGNEQFF
TGTGCCAGCAGTTGGGACACCCGGGAGGGGAATGAGCAGTTCTTC
>TRBV20-1|-|few|TRBJ2-6
CSARGTSGANVLTF
TGCAGTGCTAGAGGCACCTCTGGGGCCAACGTCCTGACTTTC
>TRBV5-1|TRBD2|many|TRBJ2-2
CASSVSGGNTGELFF
TGCGCCAGCAGCGTATCGGGGGGAAACACCGGGGAGCTGTTTTTT
>TRBV5-1|-|few|TRBJ2-1
CASSLAFDQYTYNEQFF
TGCGCCAGCAGCTTGGCCTTTGATCAGTACACCTACAATGAGCAGTTCTTC
>TRBV20-1|-|few|TRBJ2-2
CSARHQTGTGELFF
TGCAGTGCTAGGCACCAAACGGGCACCGGGGAGCTGTTTTTT
>TRBV5-1|-|-|TRBJ2-7
CASSRDGSKSYEQYF
TGCGCCAGCAGCAGGGACGGAAGTAAATCCTACGAGCAGTACTTC
>TRBV30|-|few|TRBJ2-7
CAWNRGSYEQYF
TGTGCCTGGAACCGGGGTTCCTACGAGCAGTACTTC
>TRBV5-1|-|many|TRBJ2-7
CASSFVDRPYEQYF
TGCGCCAGCAGCTTTGTTGACAGACCCTACGAGCAGTACTTC
>TRBV28|-|many|TRBJ1-2
CASRSNYGYTF
TGTGCCAGCAGGAGTAACTATGGCTACACCTTC
>TRBV20-1|TRBD1|-|TRBJ1-4
CSARVGTGGEKLFF
TGCAGTGCTAGAGTGGGGACAGGGGGAGAAAAACTGTTTTTT
>TRBV10-3|-|-|TRBJ1-2
CAISAGEEYGYTF
TGTGCCATCAGTGCAGGGGAAGAATATGGCTACACCTTC
>TRBV20-1|-|few|TRBJ2-5
CSATAWETQYF
TGCAGTGCTACTGCGTGGGAGACCCAGTACTTC
>TRBV4-2|-|-|TRBJ2-3
CASSQGMREGTQYF
TGTGCCAGCAGCCAAGGAATGCGAGAGGGTACGCAGTATTTT